This TCR beta chain was sequenced in a study of blood T cells in healthy people across ages (dated by TCRdb to the mid-2010s). Study-level background: In model experiments, template switching captured roughly one uniquely barcoded TCR beta cDNA molecule for every two T cells. Four age groups were formed from the donors: young (average approximately 15 years), middle-aged (more than 35), aged (about 62) and long-lived (about 80). Using deep sequencing normalized with unique cDNA molecular identifiers, the study measured how TCR beta repertoire diversity changes with age. The study analyzed two additional independent replicas of 1 million unique cDNA reads from the same blood draw for two donors, one aged 18 to 30 and one aged 80 or older. To avoid experimental bias, donors of different ages were distributed randomly across sequencing lanes. Study-wide conclusions, independent of this receptor: Since profiling was done on bulk unsorted PBMCs, naive and antigen-experienced compartments could not be conclusively compared. The percentage of naive T cells measured by flow cytometry correlated strongly with observed TCR beta diversity. Observed TCR beta diversity per million T cells fell roughly linearly with age, and a significant reduction was already apparent by age roughly 40. Donor CMV infection status was unknown, potentially confounding age-related changes in expanded clonotypes. Estimates of total diversity based on one million sequenced T cells were regarded as lower bounds and as underestimates. Compared with the aged group, the long-lived group had more naive CD4+ T cells, fewer expanded clones and increased TCR diversity, a pattern suggesting age selection.

A remark on this clonotype: Its antigen is unknown. No base quality values were provided; no much bigger clone lies one nucleotide off.

Systemically healthy Caucasian individuals from Russia, 35 to 50 in total and aged about 6 to 100 years, were included as donors. Around 10 milliliters of peripheral blood were drawn from each donor into EDTA-treated Vacutainer tubes. Ficoll-Paque density-gradient centrifugation was used to isolate PBMCs, with at least 6 million obtained per sample. Trizol reagent was used to extract total RNA from the PBMCs, yielding at least 5 micrograms per sample. For every donor, an aliquot of PBMCs went through flow cytometry to measure the percentages of naive CD45RAhigh/CD27high T cells. The germline V gene specifies SGHDT as CDR1 and YYEEEE as CDR2. There are 14 amino acids in the CDR3, from cysteine to phenylalanine inclusive. CDR3 DNA is the only sequence kept; it has 42 bases, read in frame from the first base. The junction shows trimming of 2 bases on V and 6 bases on J, plus 15 bases between the germline ends.

The method behind the library was 5' RACE. Sequencing was performed on an Illumina HiSeq 2500. A second roughly 6 to 11 cycle PCR used a sample-barcoded 5' primer and a J-beta primer mix. A template-switch 5' adaptor carrying 12 random nucleotides introduced a unique molecular identifier onto each TCR beta cDNA molecule. Each sample yielded at least 2.5 million CDR3-containing paired-end reads. First-strand cDNA was synthesized from all RNA with the Mint cDNA synthesis kit, primed by a TRBC-specific oligonucleotide. Following uracil-DNA glycosylase treatment, all cDNA underwent a first 18-cycle PCR with the universal primers M1SS and BC2_uni_R. The authors' analysis ran thus. For normalization, 1 million high-quality reads, each with a distinct molecular identifier, were randomly selected from each sample. Instead of being binned into consensus sequences, reads with shared molecular identifiers were discarded. MiTCR, set to a Q25 quality threshold and the strictest error-elimination algorithm, was used for CDR3 identification, clonotype clustering and error correction. A nonparametric unseen species model using Euler transformation provided a lower-bound estimate of total TCR beta diversity. TCRdb cleaned the public reads at Q25 with fastp, built clones with MiXCR and kept in-frame beta chains. CDR3 protein duplicates are merged, each entry listing the most common genes and DNA. Here the V and J calls rest on TCRdb's processing, not on the authors' analysis. This sample lists about 1,500,000 distinct CDR3 sequences; under 30% were detected once. About 8% of the sample comes from the top ten.

Recombination connected TRBV5-6 to TRBJ2-7; TRBD2 is a possible D gene, resting on 6 matching bases. This receptor was obtained from a woman aged 25 to 39 in good health. Input material: blood. The CDR3 region reads CASSLAPAGSEQYF. Here is the DNA: TGTGCCAGCAGCTTAGCGCCGGCGGGATCCGAGCAGTACTTC.